This T cell receptor beta chain was profiled in a study of blood T cell repertoires in COVID-19. Study-wide context: There were acute and convalescent COVID-19 samples, and they came from the United States, Italy and Spain.

The CDR3 runs to 14 residues. The V gene end was trimmed by 3 bases and the J gene end by 5 bases; junction bases not matched to a gene: 4. Germline values: CDR1 WSHSY, CDR2 SAAADI. The repertoire was sequenced with immunoSEQ multiplex PCR; TCRdb's copy has only in-frame clones and lacks some. The repertoire holds roughly 250,000 clones, with approximately 86% as singletons. Sequences were obtained from peripheral blood. The receptor's source is an older woman with active or convalescent COVID-19. The chain employs TRBV10-2 and TRBJ1-3, with TRBD1 matching over 7 bases. CDR3 coding DNA: TGCGCCAGCAGTGAAGGGGACAGCAGAAACACCATATATTTT. Residues: CASSEGDSRNTIYF.